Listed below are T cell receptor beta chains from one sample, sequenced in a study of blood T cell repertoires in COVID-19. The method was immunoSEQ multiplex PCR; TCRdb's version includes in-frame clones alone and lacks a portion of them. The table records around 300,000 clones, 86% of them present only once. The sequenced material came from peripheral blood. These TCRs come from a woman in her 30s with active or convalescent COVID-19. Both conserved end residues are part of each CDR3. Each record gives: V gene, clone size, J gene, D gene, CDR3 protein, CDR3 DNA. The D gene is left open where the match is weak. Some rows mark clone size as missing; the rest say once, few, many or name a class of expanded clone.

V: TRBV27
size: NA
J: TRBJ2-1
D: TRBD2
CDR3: CASSLRLAGSNEQFF
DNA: TGTGCCAGCAGTTTAAGGCTAGCGGGGAGCAATGAGCAGTTCTTC

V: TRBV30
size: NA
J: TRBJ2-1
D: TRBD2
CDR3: CAWATSGGQEQFF
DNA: TGTGCCTGGGCGACTAGCGGGGGCCAAGAGCAGTTCTTC

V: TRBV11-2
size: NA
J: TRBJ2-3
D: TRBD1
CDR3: CASSLQGADTQYF
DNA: TGTGCCAGCAGCCTACAGGGGGCAGATACGCAGTATTTT

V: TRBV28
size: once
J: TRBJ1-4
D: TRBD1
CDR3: CASSLAGGVEKLFF
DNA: TGTGCCAGCAGTTTGGCAGGGGGCGTTGAAAAACTGTTTTTT

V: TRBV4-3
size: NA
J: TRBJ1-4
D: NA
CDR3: CASSHQRAELFF
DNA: TGCGCCAGCAGCCACCAGAGGGCGGAACTGTTTTTT

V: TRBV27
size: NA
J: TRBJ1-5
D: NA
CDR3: CASSRRGSNQPQHF
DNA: TGTGCCAGCAGTCGACGGGGTAGCAATCAGCCCCAGCATTTT

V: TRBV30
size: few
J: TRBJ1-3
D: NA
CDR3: CASLEPSGNTIYF
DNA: TGTGCTTCCCTAGAGCCCTCTGGAAACACCATATATTTT

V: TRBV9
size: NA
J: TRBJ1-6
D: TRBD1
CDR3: CASSVRDRGYNSPLHF
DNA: TGTGCCAGCAGCGTCAGGGACAGGGGGTATAATTCACCCCTCCACTTT

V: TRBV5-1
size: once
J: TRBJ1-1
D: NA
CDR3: CASSSRGGNTEAFF
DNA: TGCGCCAGCAGCTCAAGGGGGGGGAACACTGAAGCTTTCTTT

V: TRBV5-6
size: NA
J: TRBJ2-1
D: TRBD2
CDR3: CASSLRLFRGGSYNEQFF
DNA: TGTGCCAGCAGCTTGAGGTTATTCCGCGGGGGATCCTACAATGAGCAGTTCTTC

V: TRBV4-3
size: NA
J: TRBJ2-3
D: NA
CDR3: CASSQEGPGMGSTDTQYF
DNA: TGCGCCAGCAGCCAAGAAGGGCCAGGGATGGGTAGCACAGATACGCAGTATTTT

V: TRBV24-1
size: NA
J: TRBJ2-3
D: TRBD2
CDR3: CATSDQRGGTDTQYF
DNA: TGTGCCACCAGTGATCAGCGGGGGGGGACAGATACGCAGTATTTT

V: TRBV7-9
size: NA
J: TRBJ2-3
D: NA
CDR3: CASSLSLTDTQYF
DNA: TGTGCCAGCAGCTTATCACTCACAGATACGCAGTATTTT

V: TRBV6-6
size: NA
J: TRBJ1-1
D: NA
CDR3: CANGGIGTEAFF
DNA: TGTGCCAACGGGGGGATAGGGACTGAAGCTTTCTTT

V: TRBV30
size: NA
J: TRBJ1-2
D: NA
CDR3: CASRDIPGRLNYGYTF
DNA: TGTGCCAGCCGGGACATTCCGGGACGCCTGAACTATGGCTACACCTTC